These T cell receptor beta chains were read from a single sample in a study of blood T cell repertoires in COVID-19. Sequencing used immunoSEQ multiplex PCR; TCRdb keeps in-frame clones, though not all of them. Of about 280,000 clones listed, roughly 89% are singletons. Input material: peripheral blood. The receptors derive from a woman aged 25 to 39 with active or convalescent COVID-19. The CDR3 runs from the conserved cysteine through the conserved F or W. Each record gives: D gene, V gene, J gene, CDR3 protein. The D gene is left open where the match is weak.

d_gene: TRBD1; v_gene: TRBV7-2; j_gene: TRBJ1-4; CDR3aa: CASTPGTAINEKLFF
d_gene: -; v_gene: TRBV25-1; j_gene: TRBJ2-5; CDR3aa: CASSGQGIETQYF
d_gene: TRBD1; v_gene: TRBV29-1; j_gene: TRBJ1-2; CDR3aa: CSVGDRGAFDGYTF
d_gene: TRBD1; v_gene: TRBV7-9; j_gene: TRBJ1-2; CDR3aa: CASSTGQGGGYTF
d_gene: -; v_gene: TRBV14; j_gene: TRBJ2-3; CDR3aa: CASSRLSLTDTQYF
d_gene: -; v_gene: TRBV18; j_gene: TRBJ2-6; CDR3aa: CASSGVTGTGANVLTF
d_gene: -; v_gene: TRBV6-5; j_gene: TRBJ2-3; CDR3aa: CASTSGDTQYF
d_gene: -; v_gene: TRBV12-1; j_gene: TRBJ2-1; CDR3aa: CASSPRGLSSYNEQFF
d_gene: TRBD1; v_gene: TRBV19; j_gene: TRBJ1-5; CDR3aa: CASSIIEGANQPQHF
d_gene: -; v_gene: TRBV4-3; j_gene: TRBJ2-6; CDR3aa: CASSQMGGSGANVLTF
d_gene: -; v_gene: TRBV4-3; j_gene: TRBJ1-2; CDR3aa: CASSPKVGEDYGYTF
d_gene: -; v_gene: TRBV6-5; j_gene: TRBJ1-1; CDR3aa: CASSYRAEGNTEAFF
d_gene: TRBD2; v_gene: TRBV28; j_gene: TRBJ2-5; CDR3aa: CASGGGGTQYF
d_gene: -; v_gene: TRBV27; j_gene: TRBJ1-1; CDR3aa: CASSLSSGSHEAFF
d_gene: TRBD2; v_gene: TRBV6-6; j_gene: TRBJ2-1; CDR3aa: CASNRRGGANEQFF
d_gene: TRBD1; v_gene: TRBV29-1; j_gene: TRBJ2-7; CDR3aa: CSVESGTGHYEQYF
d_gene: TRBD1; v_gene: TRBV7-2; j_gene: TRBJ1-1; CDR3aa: CASSFDRVNTEAFF
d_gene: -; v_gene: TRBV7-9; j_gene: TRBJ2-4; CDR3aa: CASSFRAGIGAKNIQYF
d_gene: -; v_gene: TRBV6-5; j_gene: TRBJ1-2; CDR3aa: CASSYAGRSFTF
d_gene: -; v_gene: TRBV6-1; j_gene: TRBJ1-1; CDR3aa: CASSEARQNTEAFF
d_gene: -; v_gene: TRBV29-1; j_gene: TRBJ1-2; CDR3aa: CSVDVGRDYGYTF
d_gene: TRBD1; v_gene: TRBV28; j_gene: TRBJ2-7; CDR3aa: CASSLTGTGPEQYF
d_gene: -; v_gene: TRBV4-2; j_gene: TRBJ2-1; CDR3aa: CASSRVGTLLPLSSYNEQFF
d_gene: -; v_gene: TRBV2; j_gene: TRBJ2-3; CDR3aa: CASRTYYTDTQYF
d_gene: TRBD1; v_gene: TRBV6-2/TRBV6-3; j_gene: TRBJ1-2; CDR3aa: CASSYLGQNYGYTF
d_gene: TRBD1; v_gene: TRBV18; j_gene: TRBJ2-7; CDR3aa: CASSRVGQGPAEQYF
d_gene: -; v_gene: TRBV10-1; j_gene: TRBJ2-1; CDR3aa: CASNEFHEQFF
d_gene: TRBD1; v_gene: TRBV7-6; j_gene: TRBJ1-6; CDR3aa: CASSLKMGQNHNSPLHF
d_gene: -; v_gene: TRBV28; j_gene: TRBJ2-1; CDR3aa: CASGYRDTNNEQFF
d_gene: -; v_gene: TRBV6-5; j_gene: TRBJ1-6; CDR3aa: CASSPTWGLRAPLHF
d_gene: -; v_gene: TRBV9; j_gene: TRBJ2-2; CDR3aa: CASSAFSGTNWNTGELFF
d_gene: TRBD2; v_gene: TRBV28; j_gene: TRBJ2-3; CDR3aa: CASSFLGLAGGGTDTQYF
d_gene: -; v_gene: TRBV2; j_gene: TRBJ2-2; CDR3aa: CASSLVGAAGELFF
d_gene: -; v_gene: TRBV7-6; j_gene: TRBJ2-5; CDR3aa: CASSLGRQETQYF
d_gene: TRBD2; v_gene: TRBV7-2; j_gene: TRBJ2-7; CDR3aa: CASSFFQTSGGYEQYF
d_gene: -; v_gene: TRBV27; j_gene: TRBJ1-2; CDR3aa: CASSSRAADNYGYTF
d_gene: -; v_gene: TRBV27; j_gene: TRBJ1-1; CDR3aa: CASSSWGRKQNEAFF
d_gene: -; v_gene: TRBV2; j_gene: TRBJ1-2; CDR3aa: CASRDHPSGNYGYTF
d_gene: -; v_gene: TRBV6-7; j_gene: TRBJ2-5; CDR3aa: CAIRKAGRGETQYF
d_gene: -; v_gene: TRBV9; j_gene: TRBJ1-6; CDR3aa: CASSVRQTDSPLHF
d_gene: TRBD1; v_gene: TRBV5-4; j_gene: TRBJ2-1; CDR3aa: CASSSGSGTGYNEQFF
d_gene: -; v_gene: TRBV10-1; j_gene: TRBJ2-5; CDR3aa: CASSRTGTSRETQYF
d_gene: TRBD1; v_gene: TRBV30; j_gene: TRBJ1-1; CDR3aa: CAWSPTGIVREAFF
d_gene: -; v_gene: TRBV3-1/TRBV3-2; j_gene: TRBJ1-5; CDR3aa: CASSQGIFQPQHF
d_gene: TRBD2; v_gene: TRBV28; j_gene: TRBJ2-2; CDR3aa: CASSQPLAGGNTGELFF
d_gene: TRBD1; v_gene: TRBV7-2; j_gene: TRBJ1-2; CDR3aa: CASSSDRGYGYTF
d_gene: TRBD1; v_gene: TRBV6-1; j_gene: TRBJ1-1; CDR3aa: CASSETGAMSAFF
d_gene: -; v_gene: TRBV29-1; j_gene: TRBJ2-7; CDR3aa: CSAQGSESYEQYF
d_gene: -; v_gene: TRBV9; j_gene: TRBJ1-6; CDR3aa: CASSSRVSTYNSPLHF
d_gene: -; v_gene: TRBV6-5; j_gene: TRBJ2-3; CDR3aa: CASSRSARDTQYF
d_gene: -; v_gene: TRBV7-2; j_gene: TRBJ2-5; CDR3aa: CASSLSHPALGGDRYF
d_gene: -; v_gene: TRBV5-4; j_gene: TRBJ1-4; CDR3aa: CASSTTGTNEKLFF
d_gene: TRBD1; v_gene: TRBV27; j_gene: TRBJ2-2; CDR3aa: CASSKQGATGELFF